This TCR beta chain was sequenced during a study of T cells after yellow fever vaccination. As for the study in general: Any fraction with a low cell number was prepared using SMART-Seq v4 Ultra Low Input. Points from the study as a whole: Relatively few clonotypes were ones that appeared in both CD4 and CD8 compartments. Researchers report a weaker secondary response that nonetheless peaked faster, day 5 versus 15. Post-booster repertoires contained most primary-vaccination clones again (around 96% CD4, 85% to 90% CD8).

TCRdb redid the calling of the 5' RACE reads with MiXCR, one entry per CDR3 protein. The table records nearly 350,000 distinct CDR3 sequences, roughly 8% of them present only once. A word on this clonotype: Its target is not known.

Germline CDR1 reads SNHLY; CDR2 reads FYNNEI. The CDR3 spans 14 residues. The V end was cut by 4 bases, the J end by 5 bases, with 12 bases between. The receptor's source is a man aged 18 to 30 who received the YFV17D yellow fever vaccine. The sample was PBMCs, taken around 45 days after the first yellow fever vaccination. This chain uses TRBV2 with TRBJ1-5; weak D call: TRBD1 (6 bases). CDR3 region: CASSAHREDQPQHF. DNA for the CDR3: TGTGCCAGCAGTGCCCACAGGGAGGATCAGCCCCAGCATTTT.